The T cell receptor (beta chain) described here comes from a study of blood T cells in healthy people across ages. Study findings and constraints: The recorded TCR beta diversity per million T cells decreased in a roughly linear manner with age. When set beside aged donors, long-lived donors presented more naive CD4+ cells and higher diversity.

This CDR3 is 14 amino acids long. V gave up 3 bases and J gave up 6 bases; unmatched junction bases: 6. Germline lookup yields CDR1 MDHEN and CDR2 SYDVKM. To note about this clonotype: Its antigen is undetermined.

Sample-barcoded 5' priming and a J-beta primer mix drove a second PCR of roughly 6 to 12 cycles. TCRdb analysed the 5' RACE reads with MiXCR anew, one entry per CDR3 protein. The table records about 900,000 distinct CDR3 sequences, approximately 67% of them present only once. The authors extracted at least 6 micrograms of total RNA per sample. The chain carries TRBV28 and TRBJ2-7; 9 nucleotides agree with TRBD1. The specimen sequenced was blood. The receptor comes from a man aged 25-45 years in good health. DNA of the CDR3: TGTGCCAGCAGTTTCGGGACAGGGCGACGCGAGCAGTACTTC. This sequence encodes CASSFGTGRREQYF.